A selection of T cell receptor beta chains follows, all from one sample in a study of T cell repertoires in cytomegalovirus infection. Their antigen targets remain unknown. TCRdb ran MiXCR on the reads and lists one entry per CDR3 protein. The table records about 770,000 distinct CDR3 sequences, approximately 32% of them present only once. Sample: cultured CD8+ T cells from PBMCs, taken from culture after CMV antigen stimulation. These receptors were obtained from a human donor in good health (CMV status not recorded). Some clones in this sample may be carry-over from other donors' samples. CDR3s include the opening cysteine and the closing phenylalanine or tryptophan. D genes are given only for firm matches. Clone size is given for some rows only: seen once, a few or many times, or a class if the clone is expanded.

abundance: NA
d_gene: NA
v_gene: TRBV11-2
j_gene: TRBJ2-1
CDR3nt: TGTGCCAGCAGCTTAGATCCAGGGACATTATACAATGAGCAGTTCTTC
CDR3aa: CASSLDPGTLYNEQFF

abundance: few
d_gene: NA
v_gene: TRBV12-3/TRBV12-4
j_gene: TRBJ1-1
CDR3nt: TGTGCCAGCAGTTTTGGGGAAGCTTTCTTT
CDR3aa: CASSFGEAFF

abundance: NA
d_gene: NA
v_gene: TRBV25-1
j_gene: TRBJ2-7
CDR3nt: TGTGCCAGCAGTGAATTCCCCCAGTACTTC
CDR3aa: CASSEFPQYF

abundance: few
d_gene: TRBD1
v_gene: TRBV6-5
j_gene: TRBJ1-4
CDR3nt: TGTGCCAGCAGAAACAGGGGGAGGGAAAAACTGTTTTTT
CDR3aa: CASRNRGREKLFF

abundance: few
d_gene: NA
v_gene: TRBV12-3/TRBV12-4
j_gene: TRBJ1-2
CDR3nt: TGTGCCAGCGGTATGGGAGACATCTATGGCTACACCTTC
CDR3aa: CASGMGDIYGYTF

abundance: NA
d_gene: NA
v_gene: TRBV24-1
j_gene: TRBJ1-5
CDR3nt: TGTGCCACCAGTTTTTCAGGGCTTCAGCCCCAGCATTTT
CDR3aa: CATSFSGLQPQHF

abundance: few
d_gene: NA
v_gene: TRBV7-9
j_gene: TRBJ2-1
CDR3nt: TGTGCCAGCAGCTCCAGTGGCACAGCCTCCTACAATGAGCAGTTCTTC
CDR3aa: CASSSSGTASYNEQFF

abundance: many
d_gene: TRBD1
v_gene: TRBV7-9
j_gene: TRBJ2-5
CDR3nt: TGTGCCAGCAGCCCTCCAGACAGGGGGTTCCAAGAGACCCAGTACTTC
CDR3aa: CASSPPDRGFQETQYF

abundance: NA
d_gene: NA
v_gene: TRBV13
j_gene: TRBJ1-1
CDR3nt: TGTGCCAGCAGCCGTACTGGGGACGCTTTCTTT
CDR3aa: CASSRTGDAFF

abundance: few
d_gene: NA
v_gene: TRBV27
j_gene: TRBJ1-4
CDR3nt: TGTGCCAGCAGGACGACGCGGGACACCATAAATGAAAAACTGTTTTTT
CDR3aa: CASRTTRDTINEKLFF

abundance: NA
d_gene: NA
v_gene: TRBV14
j_gene: TRBJ2-1
CDR3nt: TGTGCCAGCAGCCAAGTATGGTGGGATGAGCAGTTCTTC
CDR3aa: CASSQVWWDEQFF

abundance: NA
d_gene: NA
v_gene: TRBV7-7
j_gene: TRBJ2-7
CDR3nt: TGTGCTAGCAGTCCCGAGGCGGGGAGCTCCTACGAGCAGTACTTC
CDR3aa: CASSPEAGSSYEQYF

abundance: NA
d_gene: NA
v_gene: TRBV19
j_gene: TRBJ1-1
CDR3nt: TGTGCCGTCGACGTTGGGGGGGCGGATATGATTGAAGCTTTCTTT
CDR3aa: CAVDVGGADMIEAFF

abundance: NA
d_gene: NA
v_gene: TRBV5-8
j_gene: TRBJ2-1
CDR3nt: TGTGCCAGCAGCTTGGTCTCGGGTTACAATGAGCAGTTCTTC
CDR3aa: CASSLVSGYNEQFF

abundance: few
d_gene: TRBD1
v_gene: TRBV6-5
j_gene: TRBJ2-1
CDR3nt: TGTGCCAGCAGTCGGGAGGGACAGGGGGATGAGCAGTTCTTC
CDR3aa: CASSREGQGDEQFF

abundance: few
d_gene: TRBD2
v_gene: TRBV27
j_gene: TRBJ2-3
CDR3nt: TGTGCCAGCAGTTGGGGAGGGAGAAGCACAGATACGCAGTATTTT
CDR3aa: CASSWGGRSTDTQYF

abundance: many
d_gene: NA
v_gene: TRBV6-1
j_gene: TRBJ2-3
CDR3nt: TGTGCCAGCAGTGAAAATCGGGGGCCACAGACCACAGATACGCAGTATTTT
CDR3aa: CASSENRGPQTTDTQYF

abundance: NA
d_gene: NA
v_gene: TRBV28
j_gene: TRBJ1-4
CDR3nt: TGTGCCAGCAGCACCTGGGACGGGGAAAATGAAAAACTGTTTTTT
CDR3aa: CASSTWDGENEKLFF

abundance: few
d_gene: NA
v_gene: TRBV12-3/TRBV12-4
j_gene: TRBJ1-4
CDR3nt: TGTGCCAGCAGTCCTTCGGCCGGGTATGAAAAACTGTTTTTT
CDR3aa: CASSPSAGYEKLFF

abundance: few
d_gene: TRBD2
v_gene: TRBV7-9
j_gene: TRBJ2-3
CDR3nt: TGTGCCAGCAGCGGAGTTAGCGGGGGGCGATACACAGATACGCAGTATTTT
CDR3aa: CASSGVSGGRYTDTQYF

abundance: few
d_gene: NA
v_gene: TRBV9
j_gene: TRBJ1-1
CDR3nt: TGTGCCAGCAGCCCAATACAGTATTCCCTGAACACTGAAGCTTTCTTT
CDR3aa: CASSPIQYSLNTEAFF

abundance: few
d_gene: TRBD1
v_gene: TRBV7-8
j_gene: TRBJ2-7
CDR3nt: TGTGCCAGCAGCATCCGGGACAGGGGTCGGGACGAGCAGTACTTC
CDR3aa: CASSIRDRGRDEQYF

abundance: NA
d_gene: NA
v_gene: TRBV6-1
j_gene: TRBJ2-1
CDR3nt: TGTGCCAGCATCCTAGCTAGTCGGGACGAGCAGTTCTTC
CDR3aa: CASILASRDEQFF

abundance: NA
d_gene: TRBD1
v_gene: TRBV7-9
j_gene: TRBJ1-6
CDR3nt: TGTGCCAGCAGTTCTCCGGGACAGAGTAATTCACCCCTCCACTTT
CDR3aa: CASSSPGQSNSPLHF

abundance: few
d_gene: NA
v_gene: TRBV7-9
j_gene: TRBJ1-4
CDR3nt: TGTGCCAGCAGCACAACTGACAGGAAAACTAATGAAAAACTGTTTTTT
CDR3aa: CASSTTDRKTNEKLFF

abundance: NA
d_gene: NA
v_gene: TRBV19
j_gene: TRBJ1-4
CDR3nt: TGTGCCAGTAGGGGTTGGCCTAATGAAAAACTGTTTTTT
CDR3aa: CASRGWPNEKLFF

abundance: few
d_gene: NA
v_gene: TRBV10-3
j_gene: TRBJ1-1
CDR3nt: TGTGCCATCAGTGAAAAGGGGGGAAGGGGGACTGAAGCTTTCTTT
CDR3aa: CAISEKGGRGTEAFF

abundance: NA
d_gene: TRBD1
v_gene: TRBV27
j_gene: TRBJ1-5
CDR3nt: TGTGCCAGCAGTTTATCGGGGACAGGGTGGGATCAGCCCCAGCATTTT
CDR3aa: CASSLSGTGWDQPQHF

abundance: NA
d_gene: NA
v_gene: TRBV12-3/TRBV12-4
j_gene: TRBJ2-7
CDR3nt: TGTGCCAGCAGTCGGACAGCTCCCTACGAGCAGTACTTC
CDR3aa: CASSRTAPYEQYF

abundance: NA
d_gene: TRBD2
v_gene: TRBV5-6
j_gene: TRBJ2-2
CDR3nt: TGTGCCAGCAGCTTTCGCGGGGGGGCGAACACCGGGGAGCTGTTTTTT
CDR3aa: CASSFRGGANTGELFF

abundance: NA
d_gene: TRBD1
v_gene: TRBV7-2
j_gene: TRBJ1-2
CDR3nt: TGTGCCAGCATCACACCGGGACAGGGGATCCATGGCTACACCTTC
CDR3aa: CASITPGQGIHGYTF

abundance: NA
d_gene: NA
v_gene: TRBV7-8
j_gene: TRBJ1-1
CDR3nt: TGTGCCAGCAAGTCCGGGACAAACACTGAAGCTTTCTTT
CDR3aa: CASKSGTNTEAFF

abundance: NA
d_gene: NA
v_gene: TRBV28
j_gene: TRBJ1-5
CDR3nt: TGTGCCAGCAGTCCGAACCGATGGGATAGCAATCAGCCCCAGCATTTT
CDR3aa: CASSPNRWDSNQPQHF

abundance: NA
d_gene: NA
v_gene: TRBV27
j_gene: TRBJ2-5
CDR3nt: TGTGCCAGCAGTTTGGATAGAGGAATGGTGACCCAGTACTTC
CDR3aa: CASSLDRGMVTQYF

abundance: few
d_gene: NA
v_gene: TRBV15
j_gene: TRBJ1-4
CDR3nt: TGTGCCACCAGCAGAGCCCCCCGTCCGAATGAAAAACTGTTTTTT
CDR3aa: CATSRAPRPNEKLFF

abundance: few
d_gene: NA
v_gene: TRBV6-1
j_gene: TRBJ1-1
CDR3nt: TGTGCCAGCAGTGAGCCCCGCAGGGGCGAGACAGCTTTCTTT
CDR3aa: CASSEPRRGETAFF

abundance: once
d_gene: NA
v_gene: TRBV2
j_gene: TRBJ2-7
CDR3nt: TGTGCCAGCAGTGAAAGGGAACAGCCAATTAACTACGAGCAGTACTTC
CDR3aa: CASSEREQPINYEQYF

abundance: few
d_gene: NA
v_gene: TRBV19
j_gene: TRBJ2-1
CDR3nt: TGTGCCAGTAGTATAATGACAGGATACAATGAGCAGTTCTTC
CDR3aa: CASSIMTGYNEQFF

abundance: few
d_gene: NA
v_gene: TRBV25-1
j_gene: TRBJ1-4
CDR3nt: TGTGCCAGCAGTGAATCGCAGGGAACTAATGAAAAACTGTTTTTT
CDR3aa: CASSESQGTNEKLFF

abundance: many
d_gene: NA
v_gene: TRBV7-2
j_gene: TRBJ2-1
CDR3nt: TGTGCCAGCAGCTTAGCCCCTCCAGGGGTCTCGTCCTACAATGAGCAGTTCTTC
CDR3aa: CASSLAPPGVSSYNEQFF

abundance: NA
d_gene: NA
v_gene: TRBV29-1
j_gene: TRBJ2-3
CDR3nt: TGCAGCGTTGCCGGGGGGCGGGGGAGAGATACGCAGTATTTT
CDR3aa: CSVAGGRGRDTQYF

abundance: once
d_gene: NA
v_gene: TRBV6-5
j_gene: TRBJ1-2
CDR3nt: TGTGCCAGCAGTTTAACAGGGTCCCCCATCCTCTATGGCTACACCTTC
CDR3aa: CASSLTGSPILYGYTF

abundance: NA
d_gene: TRBD1
v_gene: TRBV5-8
j_gene: TRBJ1-5
CDR3nt: TGTGCCAGCAGCCATCTCCCCGGGACAGTGTATAGCAATCAGCCCCAGCATTTT
CDR3aa: CASSHLPGTVYSNQPQHF

abundance: NA
d_gene: NA
v_gene: TRBV20-1
j_gene: TRBJ2-3
CDR3nt: TGCAGTGCTAGTATGTGGAGGGGTCCAGATACGCAGTATTTT
CDR3aa: CSASMWRGPDTQYF

abundance: NA
d_gene: TRBD2
v_gene: TRBV4-2
j_gene: TRBJ2-1
CDR3nt: TGTGCCAGCAGCCAAGATAGTAGCGGGGGGGCCTGGGATGAGCAGTTCTTC
CDR3aa: CASSQDSSGGAWDEQFF

abundance: NA
d_gene: NA
v_gene: TRBV25-1
j_gene: TRBJ1-2
CDR3nt: TGTGCCAGCAGTCAGGCTTGGGGATATGGCTACACCTTC
CDR3aa: CASSQAWGYGYTF

abundance: few
d_gene: TRBD1
v_gene: TRBV27
j_gene: TRBJ2-1
CDR3nt: TGTGCCAGCGGAGGACAGGGCAACAATGAGCAGTTCTTC
CDR3aa: CASGGQGNNEQFF

abundance: few
d_gene: NA
v_gene: TRBV27
j_gene: TRBJ2-6
CDR3nt: TGTGCCAGCAGTTTATGGGCCCAATCTGGGGCCAACGTCCTGACTTTC
CDR3aa: CASSLWAQSGANVLTF

abundance: NA
d_gene: TRBD1
v_gene: TRBV27
j_gene: TRBJ2-3
CDR3nt: TGTGCCAGCAGCTATAGGGGGCGGGATACGCAGTATTTT
CDR3aa: CASSYRGRDTQYF

abundance: NA
d_gene: TRBD1
v_gene: TRBV18
j_gene: TRBJ1-3
CDR3nt: TGTGCCAGCTCACCATGGGACAGGGTATCTGGAAACACCATATATTTT
CDR3aa: CASSPWDRVSGNTIYF

abundance: NA
d_gene: NA
v_gene: TRBV15
j_gene: TRBJ2-1
CDR3nt: TGTGCCACCAGCAGAGATGGGACAACTATACCCTCCTACAATGAGCAGTTCTTC
CDR3aa: CATSRDGTTIPSYNEQFF

abundance: NA
d_gene: NA
v_gene: TRBV4-2
j_gene: TRBJ1-5
CDR3nt: TGTGCCAGCAGCCAATCCCACAGAGCCAGCAATCAGCCCCAGCATTTT
CDR3aa: CASSQSHRASNQPQHF

abundance: NA
d_gene: NA
v_gene: TRBV6-2/TRBV6-3
j_gene: TRBJ1-1
CDR3nt: TGTGCCAGCAGCCCCGCGGTTGAGGCCACTGAAGCTTTCTTT
CDR3aa: CASSPAVEATEAFF

abundance: NA
d_gene: NA
v_gene: TRBV19
j_gene: TRBJ1-1
CDR3nt: TGTGCCAGTAGCAACGGAACATGGACGGCCGATCAGAACACTGAAGCTTTCTTT
CDR3aa: CASSNGTWTADQNTEAFF

abundance: NA
d_gene: TRBD2
v_gene: TRBV7-2
j_gene: TRBJ2-7
CDR3nt: TGTGCCAGCAGCTTTGGTGGGCGGGGGGGCGACGAGCAGTACTTC
CDR3aa: CASSFGGRGGDEQYF

abundance: many
d_gene: NA
v_gene: TRBV7-6
j_gene: TRBJ2-1
CDR3nt: TGTGCCAGCAGCTTAGGGTTAGGCGATGAGCAGTTCTTC
CDR3aa: CASSLGLGDEQFF

abundance: NA
d_gene: NA
v_gene: TRBV2
j_gene: TRBJ1-6
CDR3nt: TGTGCCAGCACCGCGGACAGCTGGGATAATTCACCCCTCCACTTT
CDR3aa: CASTADSWDNSPLHF

abundance: few
d_gene: NA
v_gene: TRBV7-2
j_gene: TRBJ1-6
CDR3nt: TGTGCCAGCAGCTTAGCGGGCAGCGAGAATTCACCCCTCCACTTT
CDR3aa: CASSLAGSENSPLHF

abundance: NA
d_gene: NA
v_gene: TRBV7-3
j_gene: TRBJ2-3
CDR3nt: TGTGCCAGCAGCTTTCCGGACACAGATACGCAGTATTTT
CDR3aa: CASSFPDTDTQYF